This paragraph covers one T cell receptor (beta chain) sequence. What this receptor recognizes is not known. No much larger clone exists at a distance of one base, and base qualities are not known. The library was obtained by the immunoSEQ multiplex PCR assay. The table comes from immuneACCESS by way of TCRdb, which keeps in-frame sequences with V and J called. Part of the clones is missing from these tables; in studies checked, under half for an unresolved V gene and the rest for unknown reasons. This sample is represented by around 75,000 clones; 75% to 95% of them were singletons. 0.29% of the sample is held by the ten biggest clonotypes. These data are taken from a study of T cell changes during pregnancy in multiple sclerosis (dated by TCRdb to between 2018 and 2021). General notes on the study: The study looked at changes in the T cell repertoire across pregnancy in women with multiple sclerosis.

Compared with germline, V lacks 1 base and J lacks 0 bases; bases without a gene match: 4. From a lookup of the germline V gene, CDR1 and CDR2 are SGHDT and YYEEEE. From the cysteine through the phenylalanine, the CDR3 covers 16 amino acids. Only the CDR3 part of the read is kept: 48 bases, read in frame from the first base. The material sequenced was CD4+ T cells from peripheral blood mononuclear cells, taken in the third trimester of pregnancy. Rearrangement joined TRBV5-6 to TRBJ2-5, and TRBD1 aligns with 9 junction nucleotides. This TCR was sampled from a female donor in good health, enrolled as a control in a pregnancy study. The CDR3 protein is CASSLRGQGYQETQYF. The DNA sequence is TGTGCCAGCAGCTTGCGAGGACAGGGGTACCAAGAGACCCAGTACTTC.